These 2 T cell receptor beta chains came from one sample sequenced in a study of cytomegalovirus exposure and HLA in healthy donors. The PCR was carried out with 60 Vbeta primers and 13 Jbeta primers. This table comes from immunoSEQ multiplex PCR, and its TCRdb copy is limited to in-frame clones, with some not included. Among about 140,000 clones, about 74% were seen once, and the ten largest hold over 3%. The sample comprised PBMCs. These receptors were collected from a male donor in good health and CMV-seronegative.

This clone was counted only a few times. CDR3 nucleotide sequence: TGTGCCAGCAGCTTGGATGCGGGGGGCACAGATACGCAGTATTTT. It codes for CASSLDAGGTDTQYF. The V gene is TRBV5-6, the J gene TRBJ2-3, with 7 nucleotides matching TRBD2. In germline, CDR1 is SGHDT, CDR2 YYEEEE. CDR3 length: 15 residues. Unmatched junction bases numbered 2, after V lost 0 bases and J lost 1 base.

This chain connects TRBV19 to TRBJ2-7; 7 nucleotides match TRBD2. Per the germline V gene, CDR1 is LNHDA and CDR2 is SQIVND (reference sequence). V lost 2 bases, J lost 5 bases, and 12 bases stayed unmatched. CDR3 length equals 16 residues. The CDR3 sequence: CASSINLGTTLNEQYF. The DNA for the CDR3 is TGTGCCAGTAGTATAAATTTGGGGACTACTTTAAACGAGCAGTACTTC.